This T cell receptor (beta chain) was profiled in a study of blood T cell repertoires in COVID-19. Whole-study context: In each case, the material was cDNA or gDNA derived from T cells, B-cell-depleted T cells, or PBMCs.

Sequencing was performed with immunoSEQ multiplex PCR; in TCRdb, only in-frame clones are kept and a portion is missing. The sample holds 390,000 or so clones; approximately 89% are singletons and the top ten take 10%. This TCR was recovered from a woman aged 25 to 39 with COVID-19, enrolled during active disease. The specimen was peripheral blood.

The CDR3 nucleotides read TGTGCCAGCAGTGCCCAATCGACAGGGGGGAGTTACGAGCAGTACTTC. Its protein is CASSAQSTGGSYEQYF. The chain combines TRBV2 with TRBJ2-7; 9 nucleotides agree with TRBD1. CDR1 SNHLY and CDR2 FYNNEI come from the germline V gene. V shed 4 bases, J shed 4 bases, and the junction held 11 bases outside the gene matches. The CDR3 covers 16 residues.